The clone carrying this T cell receptor (beta chain) occurred once. Libraries were prepared by immunoSEQ multiplex PCR; TCRdb keeps only in-frame clonotypes and omits some of them. This repertoire shows some 150,000 clones, around 87% found once; its top ten account for approximately 4%. This specimen belongs to a study of blood T cell repertoires in COVID-19. Losses at the gene ends were 4 bases for V and 6 bases for J; bases not matched to a gene: 3. Germline V gene data show CDR1 as SGHDT and CDR2 as YYEEEE. The CDR3 spans 12 residues. This TCR was recovered from a woman aged 40 to 50 with acute or convalescent COVID-19. V gene TRBV5-6 combines with J gene TRBJ2-7, with 8 nucleotides matching TRBD2. What was sequenced was peripheral blood. For the CDR3, the DNA is TGTGCCAGCAGCCCCAGCGGGGGCGAGCAGTACTTC. It specifies CASSPSGGEQYF.